Below, 23 T cell receptor beta chains from the same sample are listed, as sequenced in a study of type 1 regulatory T cells. Via MiXCR, TCRdb re-called the reads, giving one row per CDR3 protein. Altogether tens of thousands of distinct CDR3 sequences are present, roughly an eighth being singletons, with the ten largest covering about 8.2%. Their antigens are not known. The material sequenced was cultured non-Tr1 T cells, either the whole culture or a sorted T cell fraction (not recorded which). The source of these receptors is a human donor in good health.

This clonotype was detected ten times or more. This chain links TRBV5-1 with TRBJ2-7; weak D call: TRBD1 (6 bases). This CDR3 is 16 amino acids long. Germline CDR1 SGHRS, CDR2 YFSETQ. Deletions cut 0 bases from V and 6 bases from J, with 19 bases between. The CDR3 coding sequence is TGCGCCAGCAGCTTGGGGCAGGTGGCAGGGGTTGTCGAGCAGTACTTC. This gives the protein CASSLGQVAGVVEQYF. The full variable domain, in which reference TRBV5-1 and TRBJ2-7 provide the parts outside the CDR3, is KAGVTQTPRYLIKTRGQQVTLSCSPISGHRSVSWYQQTPGQGLQFLFEYFSETQRNKGNFPGRFSGRQFSNSRSEMNVSTLELGDSALYLCASSLGQVAGVVEQYFGPGTRLTVT.

The chain couples TRBV12-3 or TRBV12-4 to TRBJ2-1; a weak D match, TRBD2 (5 bases). CDR3 length: 17 residues. V lost 3 bases, J lost 7 bases, and 22 bases lay in between. CDR3: CASSFTVGEWLSNEQFF. CDR3 nucleotides: TGTGCCAGCAGTTTTACTGTCGGGGAGTGGTTGTCGAATGAGCAGTTCTTC.

This clonotype was recorded a few times. V is TRBV20-1 and J is TRBJ1-4; D may be TRBD1 (5 bases). The V end was cut by 3 bases, the J end by 3 bases, with 17 bases between. In germline, CDR1 is DFQATT, CDR2 SNEGSKA (reference sequence). CDR3 length: 16 amino acids. The CDR3 protein is CSASVRGIRSNEKLFF. DNA for the CDR3: TGCAGTGCTAGCGTTCGGGGGATTCGTTCTAATGAAAAACTGTTTTTT.

This clonotype occurred many times. The junction does not match germline at one end; this may be a read error. J is TRBJ2-2 and V is TRBV10-3; D possibly corresponds to TRBD1 (6 bases). The CDR3 spans 13 residues. Germline loops: CDR1 ENHRY, CDR2 SYGVKD. The CDR3 sequence: CAVRGSNTGELFF. Here the CDR3 DNA reads TGTGCCGTCAGGGGTTCGAACACCGGGGAGCTGTTTTTT.

This clonotype was detected many times. The genes are TRBV10-3 and TRBJ2-7; TRBD2 is a possible D gene (5 bases). The CDR3 length is 11 residues. Trimming stripped 6 bases from V and 5 bases from J, with 8 bases between. Looked up from germline, CDR1 is ENHRY and CDR2 is SYGVKD. CDR3 sequence (DNA): TGTGCCATCAGGACTAATCACGAGCAGTACTTC. Translated: CAIRTNHEQYF.

This chain connects TRBV20-1 to TRBJ2-1; 11 positions agree with TRBD2. Per germline, CDR1 DFQATT and CDR2 SNEGSKA (reference sequence). Trimming at V came to 5 bases and at J to 7 bases, leaving 10 bases not matched to a gene. The CDR3 extends over 15 amino acids. The CDR3 DNA reads as TGCAGTGCTCATTTAGCGGGAGGGCCATGGAATGAGCAGTTCTTC. It specifies CSAHLAGGPWNEQFF.

The table lists this clonotype with many counts. The rearrangement joins TRBV20-1 to TRBJ2-7, with 11 bases aligning to TRBD2. The CDR3 loop spans 16 amino acids. The ends lost 3 bases at V and 3 bases at J; junction bases unmatched: 10. Germline V gene data show CDR1 as DFQATT and CDR2 as SNEGSKA (reference sequence). DNA of the CDR3: TGCAGTGCTAGCCCGGGCAGGCTAGCGGGGGGCTACGAGCAGTACTTC. Translating it yields CSASPGRLAGGYEQYF.

Only one count was recorded for this clonotype. Because the CDR3's place on the DNA is in doubt, the DNA is left out and the CDR3 is given as listed by TCRdb. The rearrangement links TRBV28 to TRBJ1-3. Both ends counted, the CDR3 spans 20 residues. Germline CDR1 and CDR2: MDHEN and SYDVKM. This CDR3 reads CASSFYICSASRGTGNTIYF.

About this clonotype itself: This may be a read error, as it is one base from a much larger clone. The rearrangement links TRBV18 to TRBJ1-1, with D maybe TRBD1 (6 bases). V dropped 6 bases and J dropped 1 base, with 9 bases sitting between them. The germline gives CDR1 KGHSH, CDR2 LQKENI. The CDR3 length is 13 residues. Here the CDR3 reads CASSGGQNTEAFF. CDR3 coding DNA: TGTGCCAGCTCCGGGGGGCAGAACACTGAAGCTTTCTTT.

In this sample, this clonotype turned up many times. The chain couples TRBV5-1 to TRBJ1-2; a possible D gene is TRBD1 (5 bases). The V gene's germline CDR1 is SGHRS and CDR2 YFSETQ. V lost 4 bases to trimming and J lost 3 bases, with 10 bases between them. This CDR3 spans 13 amino acids. CDR3 loop: CASSTQGDYGYTF. The CDR3 bases are TGCGCCAGCAGCACGCAGGGAGACTATGGCTACACCTTC.

This clonotype was counted a few times. V and J are TRBV7-3 and TRBJ2-2; D not certain. CDR3 length: 14 residues. Germline V gene data show CDR1 as SGHTA and CDR2 as FQGTGA. Trimming shortened V by 0 bases and J by 2 bases, and 4 bases separated the two germline ends. The CDR3 DNA is TGTGCCAGCAGCTTAACGTACAACACCGGGGAGCTGTTTTTT. Its protein product is CASSLTYNTGELFF. Full variable domain (outside the CDR3, taken from reference TRBV7-3 and TRBJ2-2): GAGVSQTPSNKVTEKGKYVELRCDPISGHTALYWYRQSLGQGPEFLIYFQGTGAADDSGLPNDRFFAVRPEGSVSTLKIQRTERGDSAVYLCASSLTYNTGELFFGEGSRLTVL.

This clonotype was seen more than once but under ten times. The chain uses TRBV7-2 and TRBJ2-4; a possible D gene is TRBD1 (5 bases). Trimming stripped 5 bases from V and 3 bases from J, with 11 bases between. Germline V gene sequence: CDR1 SGHTA, CDR2 FQGNSA. This CDR3 contains 14 residues. The DNA for the CDR3 is TGTGCCAGCAGCCCTGGACACGTCAAAAACATTCAGTACTTC. Its translation is CASSPGHVKNIQYF.

This clonotype was observed many times. The chain employs TRBV7-2 and TRBJ2-1; no clear D. Per the germline V gene, CDR1 is SGHTA and CDR2 is FQGNSA. This CDR3 comprises 13 residues. The V gene lost 2 bases and the J gene lost 5 bases, with 7 bases spanning the gap. The CDR3: CASSLTWNNEQFF. The CDR3 DNA reads as TGTGCCAGCAGCTTAACATGGAACAATGAGCAGTTCTTC.

This clonotype was seen at least ten times. The chain uses TRBV6-5 and TRBJ2-2, with D possibly matching TRBD1 (6 bases). The CDR3 has 14 residues. The V and J ends lost 7 bases and 1 base respectively, with 10 bases between them. Germline CDR1 and CDR2: MNHEY and SVGAGI. The CDR3 sequence: CASTGTMNTGELFF. Written as DNA, the CDR3 is TGTGCCAGCACTGGGACAATGAACACCGGGGAGCTGTTTTTT.

Concerning this clonotype itself: This may be a read error: a much more frequent sequence differs by one nucleotide. The chain joins TRBV18 to TRBJ1-5; 12 bases fit TRBD1. CDR3 length: 17 residues. CDR1 KGHSH and CDR2 LQKENI come from the germline V gene. CDR3 bases: TGTGCCGGCTCACCACGGGGGACAGGGGGCAGCAATCAGCCCCAGCATTTT. Translated: CAGSPRGTGGSNQPQHF. Full variable domain (outside the CDR3, taken from reference TRBV18 and TRBJ1-5): NAGVMQNPRHLVRRRGQEARLRCSPMKGHSHVYWYRQLPEEGLKFMVYLQKENIIDESGMPKERFSAEFPKEGPSILRIQQVVRGDSAAYFCAGSPRGTGGSNQPQHFGDGTRLSIL.

This clonotype has at least ten counts. For the CDR3, the DNA is TGTGCCAGCAGTGCGGGGGGGAGCACTGAAGCTTTCTTT. Encoded protein: CASSAGGSTEAFF. The chain is built from TRBV9 and TRBJ1-1; tentative D call: TRBD1 (5 bases). Germline V lookup: CDR1 SGDLS, CDR2 YYNGEE. V was shortened by 5 bases and J by 4 bases, with 12 bases between the two germline ends. This CDR3 comprises 13 residues.

With respect to this clonotype: Just one base apart from a much larger clone, this may be a read error. This chain links TRBV5-1 with TRBJ1-1, with D tentatively TRBD1 (5 bases). The CDR3 spans 17 residues. From germline, CDR1 is SGHRS and CDR2 YFSETQ. V was clipped by 4 bases and J by 0 bases, with 19 bases between them. The CDR3 DNA reads TGCGCCAGCAGCACGGACCTCGTTGGGACCTTGAACACTGAAGCTTTCTTT. This translates into CASSTDLVGTLNTEAFF.

The sample holds a few counts of this clonotype. This sequence joins TRBV28 and TRBJ1-2, with D unresolved. Trimming took off 2 bases at V and 1 base at J, with 8 bases between the two ends. Germline V gene data show CDR1 as MDHEN and CDR2 as SYDVKM. The CDR3 is 14 residues long. The CDR3 sequence is CASSLGAGNYGYTF. As DNA, the CDR3 is TGTGCCAGCAGTTTAGGTGCGGGTAACTATGGCTACACCTTC.

This clonotype was seen a single time. A single base separates this from a much larger clone, so it may be a read error. V gene TRBV11-3 combines with J gene TRBJ2-3; 9 bases are a match to TRBD1. The CDR3 length is 15 residues. The germline V gene has CDR1 SGHNT and CDR2 YENEEA. CDR3 protein: CASTLGTGSTDTEYF. The CDR3 DNA follows: TGTGCCAGCACCCTGGGGACAGGGTCCACAGATACGGAGTATTTT.

This clonotype occurred many times. One end of the junction is discordant with germline, which a read error may explain. This chain joins TRBV5-1 and TRBJ2-7; 7 bases match TRBD1. Germline V gene sequence: CDR1 SGHRS, CDR2 YFSETQ. The CDR3 extends over 11 amino acids. CDR3 nucleotide sequence: TGCGCCAGCAGCTTGGACAGGGGAATCTTCTTC. It translates to CASSLDRGIFF.

The CDR3 sequence: CASSLSGIDGYTF. The DNA of the CDR3 is TGTGCCAGCAGCTTATCAGGGATAGATGGCTACACCTTC. The genes are TRBV11-2 and TRBJ1-2; D possibly corresponds to TRBD1 (5 bases). Germline CDR1 reads SGHAT; CDR2 reads FQNNGV. Trimming stripped 2 bases from V and 6 bases from J, with 10 bases between. CDR3 length: 13 amino acids.

V gene TRBV20-1 combines with J gene TRBJ2-4, with TRBD2 matching over 8 bases. Unmatched junction bases numbered 13, after V lost 7 bases and J lost 8 bases. The CDR3 consists of 14 residues. Germline assignment: CDR1 DFQATT and CDR2 SNEGSKA (reference sequence). CDR3 loop: CSVRHSSGSDIQYF. The CDR3 DNA follows: TGCAGTGTTAGGCATTCTAGCGGGTCGGACATTCAGTACTTC.

Only one count was recorded for this clonotype. It may be a read error: a sequence one base away is much more abundant. The chain combines TRBV5-1 with TRBJ2-2, with D possibly TRBD2 on 6 matching bases. Germline loops: CDR1 SGHRS, CDR2 YFSETQ. This CDR3 contains 16 residues. In DNA form, the CDR3 reads TGCGCCAGCAGCTCGATAGTGTCGGCAAACACCGGGGAGGTGTTTTTT. This encodes CASSSIVSANTGEVFF. Full variable domain (remainder filled in from reference TRBV5-1 and TRBJ2-2): KAGVTQTPRYLIKTRGQQVTLSCSPISGHRSVSWYQQTPGQGLQFLFEYFSETQRNKGNFPGRFSGRQFSNSRSEMNVSTLELGDSALYLCASSSIVSANTGEVFFGEGSRLTVL.